This T cell receptor (beta chain) was captured by sequencing in a study of cytomegalovirus exposure and HLA in healthy donors. Findings and limits, study-wide: In a later analysis, about 17,000 TCR beta sequences were associated with HLA alleles at 0.05 false discovery rate. Most of the CMV-associated TCR beta chains (in a later analysis) appeared to be HLA-restricted.

Researchers ran the PCR with 60 Vbeta and 13 Jbeta primers. Original processing notes: Some 80 million unique TCR beta chains, about 12 million shared, were counted in a later analysis. Only in-frame clones appear in the TCRdb table, and some are missing; sequencing was by immunoSEQ multiplex PCR. The V and J calls and clone size were taken over from that table, and D and trimming were inferred from the DNA. The sample carries around 150,000 clones, approximately 80% recorded once. CDR3 size: 14 residues. Germline CDR1 and CDR2: MNHEY and SVGAGI. Trimming removed 5 bases from V and 2 bases from J, with 13 bases in between. To note about this clone: Its cognate antigen is unknown.

Sequencing was done on a sample of PBMCs. The clonotype originates from a man aged 45-60 years in good health and CMV-seropositive. V gene TRBV6-5 combines with J gene TRBJ2-7; TRBD1 might be the D (6 bases). CDR3 nucleotides: TGTGCCAGCAGTCAAGACAGGAGGACCTACGAGCAGTACGTC. It encodes CASSQDRRTYEQYV.